The T cell receptor (beta chain) described here comes from a study of shared clonotypes between healthy human individuals. For every subset, genomic DNA was evenly distributed across several immunoSEQ plates. The repertoire was sequenced with immunoSEQ multiplex PCR; TCRdb's copy has only in-frame clones and lacks some. The table lists approximately 99,000 clones, roughly two thirds of them singletons, with around 26% in the top ten. General observations from the study: In a few donors, around 5% of naive CD4 clonotypes appeared in common.

This clone was detected ten times or more. The antigen remains undetermined. Germline CDR1 is LNHDA and CDR2 is SQIVND (reference sequence). This CDR3 region has 13 residues. V shed 7 bases and J shed 2 bases, with 9 bases lying between them. This receptor was obtained from a woman under 40 in good health. The specimen sequenced was memory CD8+ T cells sorted from blood. Sample subset: CD45RO+ cells pooled with CCR7-negative TemRA cells. The chain links TRBV19 to TRBJ1-3; the D gene is possibly TRBD1 (5 bases). CDR3 sequence reads: CASTSGPGNTIYF. The CDR3 nucleotides read TGTGCCAGTACCTCAGGGCCTGGAAACACCATATATTTT.